The source of this T cell receptor (beta chain) is a study of regulatory T cells in long-lasting Graves disease. Whole-study context: Persistent cases took antithyroid drugs over 5 years and stayed TSH receptor antibody positive. General study findings and limits: Persistent disease showed a preference for TRBV28, TRBJ1-2 and TRBJ2-5.

V lost 2 bases and J 6 bases, leaving 13 bases between the germline ends. The CDR3 sequence is 14 residues long. The germline V gene encodes CDR1 LGHNA and CDR2 YNFKEQ. To note about this clonotype: The antigen is not known.

Time point meaning: persistent/refractory GD, antithyroid drugs over 5 years with positive TRAb. From PBMCs, RNA was extracted and then used to make the TCR library. The patient group derived from an endocrinology department in Xi'an, China. Relying on iRepertoire HTBI primers and Arm-PCR of CDR3 regions, the team built TCR beta libraries. TCRdb processed the multiplex PCR reads anew with MiXCR; each CDR3 protein has one entry. The top ten clones hold 20% of a sample with over 350,000 distinct CDR3 sequences, about a fifth of them seen once. Sequenced material: peripheral blood mononuclear cells (PBMCs), taken when the disease was refractory, from a patient treated with antithyroid drugs. The chain uses TRBV4-2 and TRBJ1-1, with unresolved D. The source of this sequence is a female donor with Graves disease. The CDR3 DNA reads as TGTGCCAGCAGCCAACAAGGAGCAGGTTCTGAAGCTTTCTTT. It is translated as CASSQQGAGSEAFF.